This T cell receptor (beta chain) originates from a study of cytomegalovirus exposure and HLA in healthy donors. Whole-study findings and limits: TCR beta chains numbering more than 150 were designated cytomegalovirus-associated. An Asian-associated ancestry cluster reportedly showed fewer N-insertions than the roughly 670-donor mean in a later analysis.

Germline V gene sequence: CDR1 SGHDT, CDR2 YYEEEE. Trimming left V 1 base short and J 3 bases short, with 16 bases between. CDR3 size: 16 residues. 60 Vbeta and 13 Jbeta primers were used in PCR. Assay: immunoSEQ multiplex PCR; the TCRdb copy retains only in-frame clones and omits some. In the table there are about 180,000 clones, over 65% of which are singletons. This clone was seen a few times. Its target is not known. The chain employs TRBV5-6 and TRBJ1-2, with D uncertain. The sample was PBMCs. The sequence was collected from a man aged 18 to 30 in good health and CMV-seronegative. As DNA, the CDR3 is TGTGCCAGCAGCTTGAGGACTGGGGTTGCCTACTATGGCTACACCTTC. This translates into CASSLRTGVAYYGYTF.